The 25 T cell receptor beta chains listed next were all sequenced from one sample in a study of neurological immune-mediated disorders. TCRdb re-derived calls from the 5' RACE reads in MiXCR, one entry per CDR3 protein. The table includes roughly 18,000 distinct CDR3 sequences, 11% to 15% detected once. Sample: CD4+ T cells from blood. These receptors came from a woman aged 60 to 75 with HTLV-1-associated myelopathy (HAM/TSP).

As concerns this clonotype: A much more abundant neighbour one base away suggests this may be a read error. The limits of the CDR3 on the DNA are not certain, so only TCRdb's listed CDR3 is given. V gene TRBV7-2 combines with J gene TRBJ2-2; the table calls TRBD2, which could not be checked here. Germline CDR1 and CDR2: SGHTA and FQGNSA. Termini included, the CDR3 measures 14 amino acids. The CDR3 sequence is CASSQGEGPGSCFF.

This clonotype was seen repeatedly, ten times or more. The chain has TRBV4-2 and TRBJ2-1; the match to TRBD2 covers 9 bases. With 0 bases clipped from V and 9 bases from J, the junction kept 3 bases outside the gene matches. CDR1 is LGHNA and CDR2 is YNFKEQ in the germline V gene. CDR3 length: 14 residues. CDR3 DNA: TGTGCCAGCAGCCAAGATGCTAGCGGGGTTGAGCAGTTCTTC. Amino acids: CASSQDASGVEQFF.

This clonotype came up many times. The chain is built from TRBV9 and TRBJ2-2, with D perhaps being TRBD1 or TRBD2 (5 bases each). Germline assignment: CDR1 SGDLS and CDR2 YYNGEE. The CDR3 extends over 13 amino acids. Trimming removed 3 bases from V and 7 bases from J, with 10 bases in between. The CDR3 sequence: CASSARGDGELFF. The CDR3 DNA reads TGTGCCAGCAGCGCACGAGGGGACGGGGAGCTGTTTTTT.

About this clonotype itself: The DNA is left out, because the CDR3 cannot be placed on it with certainty; the CDR3 is given as TCRdb lists it. The rearrangement links TRBV5-1 to TRBJ1-1; the table's TRBD1 call for D was not verified on the DNA. The CDR3 totals 20 residues, both ends included. Germline lookup yields CDR1 SGHRS and CDR2 YFSETQ. CDR3 amino acids: CASSFYICSARGGRNTEAFF.

In this sample, this clonotype turned up many times. The chain combines TRBV20-1 with TRBJ2-3; D remains unclear. Trimming left V 3 bases short and J 5 bases short, with 6 bases between. This CDR3 spans 11 amino acids. Germline V gene lookup returns CDR1 DFQATT and CDR2 SNEGSKA (reference sequence). The CDR3 DNA is TGCAGTGCTAGCGGAAAAGATACGCAGTATTTT. Its translation: CSASGKDTQYF.

The table lists this clonotype with many counts. The chain couples TRBV24-1 to TRBJ2-3, with D possibly being TRBD1 (5 bases). Germline V gene lookup returns CDR1 KGHDR and CDR2 SFDVKD. V lost 3 bases, J lost 0 bases, and 12 bases lay in between. The CDR3 spans 16 residues. The chain's CDR3 is CATSDITGSSTDTQYF. In nucleotides, the CDR3 is TGTGCCACCAGTGATATCACAGGATCTAGCACAGATACGCAGTATTTT.

In this sample, this clonotype turned up many times. This chain joins TRBV20-1 and TRBJ2-1; TRBD2 might be the D (7 bases). The V and J ends lost 6 bases and 8 bases respectively, with 17 bases between them. CDR3 length equals 13 residues. Germline values: CDR1 DFQATT, CDR2 SNEGSKA (reference sequence). CDR3: CSAAKGGGDEQFF. CDR3 bases: TGCAGTGCCGCGAAGGGGGGGGGTGATGAGCAGTTCTTC.

This clonotype has at least ten counts. V usage is TRBV10-3 and J usage is TRBJ2-1; weak D call: TRBD2 (5 bases). Trimming left V 4 bases short and J 4 bases short, with 14 bases between. The CDR3 contains 15 residues. Germline V lookup: CDR1 ENHRY, CDR2 SYGVKD. This CDR3 is CAISVRSGAYNEQFF. Here the CDR3 DNA reads TGTGCCATCAGTGTCCGCAGCGGAGCTTACAATGAGCAGTTCTTC.

About this clonotype itself: The junction does not match germline at one end; this may be a read error. The chain links TRBV5-1 to TRBJ2-7, with D maybe TRBD1 (6 bases). The CDR3 runs 14 residues. CDR1 is SGHRS and CDR2 is YFSETQ in the germline V gene. The CDR3 loop reads CASSWATGFDEQYF. CDR3 bases: TGCGCAAGCAGCTGGGCGACAGGTTTTGACGAGCAGTACTTC.

This clonotype was seen at least ten times. The chain combines TRBV20-1 with TRBJ2-3; 10 bases align to TRBD1. The CDR3 is 17 residues long. V shed 0 bases and J 6 bases; nucleotides not matched to a gene: 12. Germline-derived CDR1 and CDR2 are DFQATT and SNEGSKA (reference sequence). In nucleotides, the CDR3 is TGCAGTGCTAGAGATCGGGGGACAGGGGTAGCCTTGGATACGCAGTATTTT. This codes for CSARDRGTGVALDTQYF.

This clonotype came up many times. The chain links TRBV20-1 to TRBJ1-1; no clear D gene. CDR1 is DFQATT, CDR2 SNEGSKA, per germline (reference sequence). Trimming cost V 6 bases and J 2 bases, with 13 bases left between them. The CDR3 consists of 13 residues. In nucleotides, the CDR3 is TGCAGTGCGGGAAAAGCACTAAACACTGAAGCTTTCTTT. Its translation: CSAGKALNTEAFF.

On this clonotype itself: The CDR3 end shows no conserved phenylalanine or tryptophan, and so a read error is likely. The rearrangement uses TRBV5-1 and TRBJ2-5, with unresolved D. Per the germline V gene, CDR1 is SGHRS and CDR2 is YFSETQ. This CDR3 region has 14 residues. The CDR3 loop is CASSLWQTQDTQYI. The DNA for the CDR3 is TGCGCCAGCAGCTTGTGGCAAACCCAAGATACCCAGTACATC.

This clonotype has at least ten counts. The chain employs TRBV7-2 and TRBJ2-4; 12 bases are shared with TRBD2. V trimming: 1 base; J trimming: 0 bases; junction bases outside the gene matches: 4. This CDR3 comprises 18 residues. The germline gives CDR1 SGHTA, CDR2 FQGNSA. The CDR3 DNA reads as TGTGCCAGCAGCTTAGGGACTAGCGGGGCACTAGCCAAAAACATTCAGTACTTC. It specifies CASSLGTSGALAKNIQYF.

This clonotype was counted at least ten times. The chain has TRBV6-1 and TRBJ2-3, with TRBD2 identical over 8 bases. V shed 1 base, J shed 0 bases, and the junction held 0 bases outside the gene matches. The CDR3 totals 15 residues. The germline V gene has CDR1 MNHNS and CDR2 SASEGT. CDR3 bases: TGTGCCAGCAGTGAAGTAGCGGGAAGCACAGATACGCAGTATTTT. It specifies CASSEVAGSTDTQYF.

By share of the sample, this clonotype is medium-sized (0.01 to 0.1%). V and J are TRBV5-6 and TRBJ1-3; 8 bases fit TRBD1. Germline CDR1 SGHDT, CDR2 YYEEEE. With 0 bases clipped from V and 2 bases from J, the junction kept 1 base outside the gene matches. CDR3 length equals 15 residues. The CDR3 DNA sequence: TGTGCCAGCAGCTTGGAGACAGGGGCTGGAAACACCATATATTTT. It translates to CASSLETGAGNTIYF.

In this sample, this clonotype turned up many times. The chain combines TRBV20-1 with TRBJ2-7, with a possible D match to TRBD1 (6 bases). Per germline, CDR1 DFQATT and CDR2 SNEGSKA (reference sequence). Trimming left V 5 bases short and J 2 bases short, with 16 bases between. CDR3 size: 14 residues. The CDR3 sequence: CSAEGHLPPYEQYF. The CDR3, as DNA: TGCAGTGCTGAGGGACACTTACCCCCCTACGAGCAGTACTTC.

This clonotype was seen many times. The chain recombines TRBV4-3 with TRBJ2-3; D might be TRBD2 (7 bases). V was pared by 4 bases and J by 6 bases, with 20 bases between. The CDR3 is 16 amino acids. Germline V gene data show CDR1 as LGHNA and CDR2 as YSLEER. The CDR3 loop reads CASSRTLTGRGDTQYF. Written as DNA, the CDR3 is TGCGCCAGCAGCCGTACCCTAACGGGGAGGGGGGATACGCAGTATTTT.

Ten or more counts support this clonotype. The chain joins TRBV5-1 to TRBJ2-3; TRBD2 agrees at 10 bases. The CDR3 spans 15 residues. J gave up 4 bases and V 4 bases, and 6 bases lay outside the gene matches. CDR1 is SGHRS and CDR2 is YFSETQ in the germline V gene. CDR3 coding DNA: TGCGCCAGCAGCCCCACGGGGACTAGCGCAGATACGCAGTATTTT. Residues: CASSPTGTSADTQYF.

This clonotype was detected ten times or more. This chain connects TRBV12-3 or TRBV12-4 to TRBJ1-1; 8 positions match TRBD1. V gave up 5 bases and J gave up 1 base; unmatched junction bases: 6. This CDR3 contains 15 residues. The CDR3 nucleotides read TGTGCCAGCAGTCTCCGGACAGGGCCGAACACTGAAGCTTTCTTT. Protein: CASSLRTGPNTEAFF.

The rearrangement joins TRBV5-1 to TRBJ2-3; 7 bases line up with TRBD2. There are 17 residues in the CDR3. With V trimmed by 0 bases and J by 3 bases, 10 bases remained unmatched. Germline V gene lookup returns CDR1 SGHRS and CDR2 YFSETQ. The CDR3 protein is CASSLEVAVGRTDTQYF. The CDR3 coding sequence is TGCGCCAGCAGCTTGGAGGTAGCAGTCGGGAGGACAGATACGCAGTATTTT. Looking up the rest from reference TRBV5-1 and TRBJ2-3 gives the full variable domain: KAGVTQTPRYLIKTRGQQVTLSCSPISGHRSVSWYQQTPGQGLQFLFEYFSETQRNKGNFPGRFSGRQFSNSRSEMNVSTLELGDSALYLCASSLEVAVGRTDTQYFGPGTRLTVL.

This clonotype was seen at least ten times. This sequence joins TRBV7-2 and TRBJ2-3, with TRBD2 matching over 10 bases. There are 16 residues in the CDR3. From germline, CDR1 is SGHTA and CDR2 FQGNSA. The V and J ends lost 5 bases and 6 bases, in that order; junction bases with no gene match: 11. The CDR3 reads CASSPNGLAGVDTQYF. The CDR3 coding sequence is TGTGCCAGCAGCCCTAATGGGCTAGCGGGAGTGGATACGCAGTATTTT. Full variable domain (outside the CDR3, taken from reference TRBV7-2 and TRBJ2-3): GAGVSQSPSNKVTEKGKDVELRCDPISGHTALYWYRQSLGQGLEFLIYFQGNSAPDKSGLPSDRFSAERTGGSVSTLTIQRTQQEDSAVYLCASSPNGLAGVDTQYFGPGTRLTVL.

The chain uses TRBV10-3 and TRBJ2-7, with 11 positions matching TRBD2. CDR1 is ENHRY, CDR2 SYGVKD, per germline. The length of the CDR3 is 15 residues. Losses at the gene ends were 3 bases for V and 4 bases for J; bases not matched to a gene: 5. Here the CDR3 reads CAISDPGTSGYEQYF. In DNA, the CDR3 is TGTGCCATCAGTGATCCCGGGACTAGCGGTTACGAGCAGTACTTC.

Judged by abundance, this clonotype is medium-sized. The rearrangement joins TRBV10-3 to TRBJ1-5; D unclear. The length of the CDR3 is 17 residues. Germline values: CDR1 ENHRY, CDR2 SYGVKD. Trimming stripped 4 bases from V and 3 bases from J, with 19 bases between. CDR3 coding DNA: TGTGCCATCAGTGTTGACCCATCCCAGGCCCCCAATCAGCCCCAGCATTTT. Protein: CAISVDPSQAPNQPQHF.

This clonotype was observed many times. The gene calls are TRBV3-1 and TRBJ2-1; 9 bases align to TRBD2. Germline V gene sequence: CDR1 LGHDT, CDR2 YNNKEL (reference sequence). This CDR3 is built from 14 residues. The junction had 7 bases not matched to a gene; V was cut back by 7 bases and J by 6 bases. The CDR3: CASMPGLAVNEQFF. The CDR3 region has the DNA TGTGCCAGCATGCCGGGACTAGCCGTCAATGAGCAGTTCTTC.

This chain connects TRBV20-1 to TRBJ1-2; possible D gene TRBD1, 5 bases. CDR1 is DFQATT, CDR2 SNEGSKA, per germline (reference sequence). Trimming removed 7 bases at V and 7 bases at J, with 19 bases between. CDR3 size: 13 residues. The CDR3: CSGFGQGLGGYTF. The DNA for the CDR3 is TGCAGTGGGTTCGGGCAGGGTTTGGGTGGCTACACCTTC.